One and the same sample provided the 16 T cell receptor beta chains below, sequenced in a study of tumor and adjacent non-tumor tissue in lung cancer. The library came from three nested PCR rounds adapted from ARM-PCR protocols. TCRdb itself ran the multiplex PCR reads through MiXCR, one entry per CDR3 protein. The sample consists of just over 200,000 distinct CDR3 sequences, about 76% of them appearing once. This sample's RNA came from whole unsorted tissue. The specimen sequenced was lung tumor tissue. The receptors were gathered from a man in his fifties or sixties with non-small cell lung cancer.

The chain has TRBV5-4 and TRBJ2-1; unclear D gene. The CDR3 is 13 amino acids. CDR1 is SGHNT and CDR2 is YYREEE in the germline V gene (reference sequence). V was shortened by 4 bases and J by 6 bases, with 11 bases between the two germline ends. The CDR3 DNA reads as TGTGCCAGCAGCCCGGGCGGCATCAATGAGCAGTTCTTC. Protein product: CASSPGGINEQFF. Based on the CDR3 plus reference TRBV5-4 and TRBJ2-1, the full variable domain is ETGVTQSPTHLIKTRGQQVTLRCSSQSGHNTVSWYQQALGQGPQFIFQYYREEENGRGNFPPRFSGLQFPNYSSELNVNALELDDSALYLCASSPGGINEQFFGPGTRLTVL.

Note on this clonotype: This sequence may be a read error, since a much larger clone differs from it by one base. The chain recombines TRBV6-6 with TRBJ1-5; no firm D call. CDR3 length: 14 residues. Per germline, CDR1 MNHNY and CDR2 SVGAGI (reference sequence). The CDR3 sequence: CVSRSAGTGQPQHF. The CDR3, as DNA: TGTGTCAGCAGGTCTGCGGGAACGGGTCAGCCCCAGCATTTT.

Concerning this clonotype itself: No conserved phenylalanine or tryptophan ends this CDR3, so it is likely a read error. It is unclear where the CDR3 begins or ends on the DNA, so no DNA is shown, and the CDR3 is as TCRdb lists it. V and J are TRBV7-9 and TRBJ2-7; the table's D call of TRBD1 was not tested on the DNA. Germline CDR1 SEHNR, CDR2 FQNEAQ (reference sequence). With termini counted, the CDR3 has 15 amino acids. CDR3 in amino acids: CASSPQDSTGEKQYS.

On this clonotype itself: The junction departs from the called germline gene at one end, perhaps through a read error. The V and J genes are TRBV6-1 and TRBJ2-3; D unclear. The CDR3 is made up of 13 amino acids. CDR1 and CDR2 from the germline V gene are MNHNS and SASEGT. As DNA, the CDR3 is TGTGGCAGCAGTGGAGTGCTTAGGGATACGCAGTATTTT. Protein sequence: CGSSGVLRDTQYF.

In the case of this clonotype: At one boundary the junction diverges from the germline segment, which might be a read error. V and J are TRBV6-1 and TRBJ1-5; D call uncertain. The CDR3 loop spans 13 amino acids. Germline-derived CDR1 and CDR2 are MNHNS and SASEGT. The CDR3 sequence is CASSSTLYEPQHF. The CDR3 nucleotides are TGCGCCAGCAGTTCTACACTTTATGAGCCCCAGCATTTT.

Concerning this clonotype itself: A much larger clone sits a single nucleotide away, making a read error possible. This chain links TRBV6-5 with TRBJ2-4; D ambiguous. The CDR3 runs 13 residues. Germline V lookup: CDR1 MNHEY, CDR2 SVGAGI. CDR3 residues: CASNYTSKNIQYF. DNA for the CDR3: TGTGCCAGCAATTACACTTCTAAAAACATTCAGTACTTC.

This clonotype was counted at least ten times. This rearrangement joins TRBV4-2 to TRBJ1-4; D is unclear. Germline CDR1 is LGHNA and CDR2 is YNFKEQ. The CDR3 extends over 18 amino acids. V shed 0 bases and J shed 5 bases, with 19 bases lying between them. DNA for the CDR3: TGTGCCAGCAGCCAAGATCTTCTGGGTGGAGCTGCAAATGAAAAACTGTTTTTT. Translating it yields CASSQDLLGGAANEKLFF.

Concerning this clonotype: The junction differs from germline at one of its ends, possibly a read error. The chain employs TRBV11-2 and TRBJ1-4; D is uncertain. This CDR3 has 15 amino acids. CDR1 and CDR2 (germline): SGHAT, FQNNGV. In nucleotides, the CDR3 is TGTGTCAGCAACTTAGACCAAGTAACTAATGAAAAACTGTTTTTT. It translates to CVSNLDQVTNEKLFF.

A note on this clonotype: Compared with germline, one end of the junction differs, possibly owing to a read error. The chain couples TRBV11-2 to TRBJ1-1; D is unresolved. The CDR3 spans 14 residues. CDR1 is SGHAT, CDR2 FQNNGV, per germline. The CDR3 DNA reads TGTGCCAGCAACTCCGACGGGAAGAACATTGAAGCTTTCTTT. It encodes CASNSDGKNIEAFF.

Concerning this clonotype itself: A clone one base away is much larger, so this may be a read error. The CDR3 loop reads CVSSYLQGSTEAFF. The CDR3 DNA follows: TGTGTCAGCAGTTACCTACAGGGTTCCACTGAAGCTTTCTTT. This rearrangement joins TRBV6-5 to TRBJ1-1; D perhaps matches TRBD1 (6 bases). The CDR3 extends over 14 amino acids. Germline V gene sequence: CDR1 MNHEY, CDR2 SVGAGI.

As for this clonotype: Likely a read error: the CDR3 ends without its conserved phenylalanine or tryptophan. The limits of the CDR3 on the DNA are not certain, so only TCRdb's listed CDR3 is given. The chain links TRBV24-1 to TRBJ1-2. The CDR3 region is 15 residues in length, termini included. Germline loops: CDR1 KGHDR, CDR2 SFDVKD. CDR3 in amino acids: CATNDAGRSTYGYTS.

This clonotype was seen a handful of times. One base away lies a much larger clone, so this may be a sequencing read error. The chain combines TRBV6-2 or TRBV6-3 with TRBJ1-1; possibly TRBD1 for D (5 bases). V was pared by 8 bases and J by 6 bases, with 22 bases between. Germline V lookup: CDR1 MNHEY, CDR2 SVGEGT. This CDR3 region has 15 residues. This CDR3 reads CASWLSGPRTAEAFF. CDR3 nucleotides: TGTGCCAGCTGGCTATCGGGACCACGAACGGCTGAAGCTTTCTTT.

Comment on this clonotype: At one end, the junction sequence differs from germline, possibly due to a read error. The chain combines TRBV11-2 with TRBJ2-7; no reliable D call. The CDR3 loop spans 14 amino acids. Germline assignment: CDR1 SGHAT and CDR2 FQNNGV. CDR3 amino acids: CTSSVLQSSYDQYF. The CDR3, as DNA: TGTACCAGCAGCGTACTGCAGAGCTCCTACGATCAGTACTTC.

Turning to this clonotype: This may come from a read error, since a much larger clone is one base off. The rearrangement joins TRBV20-1 to TRBJ1-5, with D tentatively TRBD1 (5 bases). The CDR3 has 14 amino acids. Looked up from germline, CDR1 is DFQATT and CDR2 is SNEGSKA (reference sequence). CDR3 in amino acids: CNARDRGGNQPQHF. CDR3 nucleotide sequence: TGCAATGCTAGAGATAGGGGCGGCAATCAGCCCCAGCATTTT.

This clonotype has at least ten counts. The DNA of the CDR3 is TGTGCCAGCAGCGAAACAGGGGCCAGGAATGAAAAACTGTTTTTT. Translating it yields CASSETGARNEKLFF. The chain recombines TRBV11-2 with TRBJ1-4; 7 bases are a match to TRBD1. This CDR3 region has 15 residues. The germline CDR1 and CDR2 sequences are SGHAT and FQNNGV. V dropped 5 bases and J dropped 5; count of bases not matched to a gene: 8.

Concerning this clonotype: The CDR3 does not close with the conserved phenylalanine or tryptophan, likely indicating a read error. V and J are TRBV11-2 and TRBJ1-3; no definite D call. Germline V gene lookup returns CDR1 SGHAT and CDR2 FQNNGV. The CDR3 spans 16 residues. The CDR3 nucleotides read TGCGCCAGCACCCTTGAGGGATACCTCTCTGGAAACACCATATATTCT. This sequence encodes CASTLEGYLSGNTIYS.